Listed below are T cell receptor beta chains from one sample, sequenced in a study of blood T cell repertoires in COVID-19. Sequencing used immunoSEQ multiplex PCR; TCRdb keeps in-frame clones, though not all of them. This sample has 140,000 to 150,000 clones, with roughly three quarters found just once. Sequenced: peripheral blood. The receptor source for this set is a man between 60 and 75 years old with acute or convalescent COVID-19. Both conserved end residues are trimmed from each CDR3. The order of the fields is V gene, J gene, CDR3 protein.

V: TRBV19; J: TRBJ1-5; CDR3: ASSIDSTGRQPQH
V: TRBV6-5; J: TRBJ1-5; CDR3: ASRHRDSGDQPQH
V: TRBV28; J: TRBJ2-2; CDR3: ASSLWKTGDLNTGELF
V: TRBV6-1; J: TRBJ1-5; CDR3: ASSESTGRSQPQH
V: TRBV9; J: TRBJ2-1; CDR3: ASSGVLAREQF
V: TRBV4-1; J: TRBJ2-7; CDR3: ASSQDFAGTYEQY
V: TRBV5-8; J: TRBJ2-1; CDR3: ASIQDRYNEQF
V: TRBV5-6; J: TRBJ2-7; CDR3: ASSLGPGVHGEQY
V: TRBV18; J: TRBJ1-1; CDR3: ASSPLPGQANTEAF
V: TRBV5-1; J: TRBJ1-3; CDR3: ASSWAGTGNTIY
V: TRBV15; J: TRBJ2-5; CDR3: ATSRMGLETQY
V: TRBV29-1; J: TRBJ2-3; CDR3: SVPGGDSISTQY
V: TRBV2; J: TRBJ1-1; CDR3: ASTSQGMNTEAF
V: TRBV19; J: TRBJ1-2; CDR3: ASRQGANYGYT
V: TRBV5-4; J: TRBJ2-3; CDR3: ASSFTGFDTQY
V: TRBV5-8; J: TRBJ1-4; CDR3: ASSVGTGIEKLF
V: TRBV3-1/TRBV3-2; J: TRBJ2-7; CDR3: ASSQRWEREQY
V: TRBV5-5; J: TRBJ2-7; CDR3: ASSFAGSRYEQY
V: TRBV27; J: TRBJ2-7; CDR3: ASSPSPGDSSYEQY
V: TRBV27; J: TRBJ2-1; CDR3: ASSSQGTGVRLSYNEQF
V: TRBV12-3/TRBV12-4; J: TRBJ1-1; CDR3: GSRELSGTEAF
V: TRBV15; J: TRBJ2-7; CDR3: ATSRASSGTPYEQY
V: TRBV6-2/TRBV6-3; J: TRBJ1-2; CDR3: ASSYDRGRGYT
V: TRBV11-3; J: TRBJ2-7; CDR3: ASSIREGWEQY
V: TRBV5-6; J: TRBJ2-7; CDR3: ASSLGWSSYEQY
V: TRBV4-1; J: TRBJ2-1; CDR3: ASSPVGGSYNEQF
V: TRBV24-1; J: TRBJ1-1; CDR3: ATSESLDSTEAF
V: TRBV7-9; J: TRBJ2-5; CDR3: ASSQGTSGRARETQY
V: TRBV25-1; J: TRBJ2-5; CDR3: ASSEYLTSGSMETQY
V: TRBV24-1; J: TRBJ2-1; CDR3: ATSGTGTSDLLTYNEQF
V: TRBV5-6; J: TRBJ2-1; CDR3: ASSIGLAGPFNNEQF
V: TRBV15; J: TRBJ2-7; CDR3: ATSRDPPTGRNYEQY
V: TRBV28; J: TRBJ1-6; CDR3: ASSRPRGVYNSPLH
V: TRBV5-1; J: TRBJ2-7; CDR3: ASSNRDRGTYEQY
V: TRBV2; J: TRBJ2-7; CDR3: ASSASGYEQY
V: TRBV29-1; J: TRBJ1-2; CDR3: SVGQGSDYGYT
V: TRBV2; J: TRBJ2-3; CDR3: ASNRAWTDTQY
V: TRBV10-3; J: TRBJ2-3; CDR3: AISEWREGTDTQY
V: TRBV2; J: TRBJ2-3; CDR3: ASNTLPGTTDTQC
V: TRBV27; J: TRBJ1-5; CDR3: ASSLGQFSNQPQH
V: TRBV10-3; J: TRBJ1-6; CDR3: AISESGTGGDSPLH
V: TRBV18; J: TRBJ2-5; CDR3: ASSRESSQETQY
V: TRBV28; J: TRBJ1-1; CDR3: ASTPDGLTEAF
V: TRBV10-3; J: TRBJ2-1; CDR3: AIKGLAGAPGNEQF
V: TRBV5-1; J: TRBJ2-7; CDR3: ASSLVSGAYEQY